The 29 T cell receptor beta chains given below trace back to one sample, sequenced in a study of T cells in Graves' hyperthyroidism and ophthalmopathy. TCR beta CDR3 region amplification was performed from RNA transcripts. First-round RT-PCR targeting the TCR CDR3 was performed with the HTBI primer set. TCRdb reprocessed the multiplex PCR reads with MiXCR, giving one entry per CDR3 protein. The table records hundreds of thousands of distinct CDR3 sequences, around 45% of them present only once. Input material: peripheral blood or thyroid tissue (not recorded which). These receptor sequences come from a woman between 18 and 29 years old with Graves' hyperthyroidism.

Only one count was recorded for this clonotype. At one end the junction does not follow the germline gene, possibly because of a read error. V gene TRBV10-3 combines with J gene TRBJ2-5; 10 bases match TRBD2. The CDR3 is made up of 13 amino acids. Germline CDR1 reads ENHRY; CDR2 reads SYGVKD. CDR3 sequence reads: CAISAVLAGFSNF. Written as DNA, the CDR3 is TGTGCCATCAGTGCCGTACTAGCGGGGTTCTCGAACTTC.

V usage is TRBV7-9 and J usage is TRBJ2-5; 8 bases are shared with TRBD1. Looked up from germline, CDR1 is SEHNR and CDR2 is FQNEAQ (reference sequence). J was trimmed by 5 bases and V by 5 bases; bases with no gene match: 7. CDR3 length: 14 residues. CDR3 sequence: CASSKAGGFETQYF. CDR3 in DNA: TGTGCCAGCAGCAAGGCAGGGGGCTTCGAGACCCAGTACTTC.

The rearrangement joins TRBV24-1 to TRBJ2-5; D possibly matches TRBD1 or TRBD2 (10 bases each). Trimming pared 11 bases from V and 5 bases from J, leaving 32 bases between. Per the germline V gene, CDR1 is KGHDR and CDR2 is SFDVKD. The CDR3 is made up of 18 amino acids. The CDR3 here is CAMSFLTSGTGAEETQYF. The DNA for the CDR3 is TGTGCCATGAGCTTCCTAACTAGCGGGACAGGGGCTGAGGAGACCCAGTACTTC.

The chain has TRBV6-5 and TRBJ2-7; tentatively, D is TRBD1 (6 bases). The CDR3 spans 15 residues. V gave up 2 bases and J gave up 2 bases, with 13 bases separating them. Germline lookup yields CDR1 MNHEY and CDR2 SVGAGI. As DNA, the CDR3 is TGTGCCAGCAGTTACGGGGGCAGGGTGACCTACGAGCAGTACTTC. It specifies CASSYGGRVTYEQYF.

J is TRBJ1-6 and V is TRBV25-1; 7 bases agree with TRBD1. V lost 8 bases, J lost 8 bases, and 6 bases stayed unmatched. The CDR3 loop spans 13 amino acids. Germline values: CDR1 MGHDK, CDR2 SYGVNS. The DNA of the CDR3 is TGTGCCAGCGCGACAGGGCTTGATTCACCCCTCCACTTT. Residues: CASATGLDSPLHF.

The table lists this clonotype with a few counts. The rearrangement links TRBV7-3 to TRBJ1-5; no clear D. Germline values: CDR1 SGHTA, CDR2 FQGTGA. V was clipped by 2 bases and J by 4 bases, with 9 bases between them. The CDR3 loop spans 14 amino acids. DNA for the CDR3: TGTGCCAGCAGCTTAGCTCAAGCTAATCAGCCCCAGCATTTT. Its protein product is CASSLAQANQPQHF.

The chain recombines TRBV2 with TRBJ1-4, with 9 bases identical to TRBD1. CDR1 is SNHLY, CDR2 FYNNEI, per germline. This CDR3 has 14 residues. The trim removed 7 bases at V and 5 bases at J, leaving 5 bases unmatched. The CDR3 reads CASIGDRENEKLFF. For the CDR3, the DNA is TGTGCCAGCATCGGGGACAGGGAAAATGAAAAACTGTTTTTT.

CDR3 sequence reads: CASSPAGGAREQYF. In DNA, the CDR3 is TGTGCCAGCAGCCCCGCCGGGGGGGCGAGGGAGCAGTACTTC. The chain uses TRBV7-9 and TRBJ2-7, with 8 bases aligning to TRBD2. Germline V gives CDR1 SEHNR, CDR2 FQNEAQ (reference sequence). V shed 5 bases and J 7 bases; nucleotides not matched to a gene: 10. The CDR3 is 14 residues long.

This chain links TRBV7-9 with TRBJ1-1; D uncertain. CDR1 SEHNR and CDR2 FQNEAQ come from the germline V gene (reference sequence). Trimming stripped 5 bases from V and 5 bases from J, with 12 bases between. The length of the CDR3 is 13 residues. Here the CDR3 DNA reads TGTGCCAGCAGCCTTCTGATGGGAACTGAAGCTTTCTTT. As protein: CASSLLMGTEAFF.

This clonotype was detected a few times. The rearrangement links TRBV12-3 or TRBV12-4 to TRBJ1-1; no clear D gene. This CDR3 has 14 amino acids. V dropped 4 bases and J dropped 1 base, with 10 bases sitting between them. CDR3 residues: CASSYYMGNTEAFF. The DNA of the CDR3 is TGTGCCAGCAGTTACTATATGGGGAACACTGAAGCTTTCTTT.

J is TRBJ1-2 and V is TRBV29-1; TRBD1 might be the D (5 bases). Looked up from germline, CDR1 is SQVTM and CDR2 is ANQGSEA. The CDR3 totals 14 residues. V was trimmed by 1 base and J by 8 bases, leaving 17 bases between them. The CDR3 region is CSVEVGQGVGGYTF. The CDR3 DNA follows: TGCAGCGTTGAAGTTGGGCAAGGGGTAGGCGGCTACACCTTC.

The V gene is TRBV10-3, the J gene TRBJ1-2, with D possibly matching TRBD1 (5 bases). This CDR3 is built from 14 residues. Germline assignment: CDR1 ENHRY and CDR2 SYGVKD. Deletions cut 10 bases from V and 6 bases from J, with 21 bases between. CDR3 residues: CASTAEGRSDGYTF. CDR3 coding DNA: TGTGCCAGCACCGCGGAGGGGCGAAGTGATGGCTACACCTTC.

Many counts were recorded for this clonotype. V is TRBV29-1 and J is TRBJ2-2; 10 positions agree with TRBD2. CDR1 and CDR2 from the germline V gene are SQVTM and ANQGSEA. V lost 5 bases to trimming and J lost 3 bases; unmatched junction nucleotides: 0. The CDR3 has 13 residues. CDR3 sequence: CSVLAGDTGELFF. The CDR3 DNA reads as TGCAGCGTTCTAGCGGGAGACACCGGGGAGCTGTTTTTT.

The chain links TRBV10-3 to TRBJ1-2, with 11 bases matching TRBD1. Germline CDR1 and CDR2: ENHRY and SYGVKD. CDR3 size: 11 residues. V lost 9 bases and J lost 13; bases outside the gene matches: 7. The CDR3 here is CAIAGTGGVTF. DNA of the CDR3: TGTGCCATTGCCGGGACAGGGGGAGTCACCTTC.

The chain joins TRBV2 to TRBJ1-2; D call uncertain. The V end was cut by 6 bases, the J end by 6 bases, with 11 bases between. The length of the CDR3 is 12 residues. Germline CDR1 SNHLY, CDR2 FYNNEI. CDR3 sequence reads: CASRLQRDGYTF. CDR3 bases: TGTGCCAGCAGGTTGCAGCGGGATGGCTACACCTTC.

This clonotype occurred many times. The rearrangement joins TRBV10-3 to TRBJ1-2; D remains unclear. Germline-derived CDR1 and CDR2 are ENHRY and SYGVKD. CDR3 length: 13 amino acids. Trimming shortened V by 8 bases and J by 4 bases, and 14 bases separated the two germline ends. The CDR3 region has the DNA TGTGCCATCGGAACAGCCCTTGGCTATGGCTACACCTTC. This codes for CAIGTALGYGYTF.

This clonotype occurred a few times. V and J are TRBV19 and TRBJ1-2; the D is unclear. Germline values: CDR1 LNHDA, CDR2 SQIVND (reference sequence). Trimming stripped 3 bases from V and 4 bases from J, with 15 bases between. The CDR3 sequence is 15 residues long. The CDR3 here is CASSIPQVGSYGYTF. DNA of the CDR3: TGTGCCAGTAGTATTCCTCAGGTCGGATCCTATGGCTACACCTTC.

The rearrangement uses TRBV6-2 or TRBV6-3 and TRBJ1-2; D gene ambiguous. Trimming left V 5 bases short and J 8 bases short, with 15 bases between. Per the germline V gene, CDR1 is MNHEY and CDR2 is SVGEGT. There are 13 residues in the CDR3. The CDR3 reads CASSEVPEGGYTF. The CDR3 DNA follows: TGTGCCAGCAGTGAGGTCCCCGAGGGCGGCTACACCTTC.

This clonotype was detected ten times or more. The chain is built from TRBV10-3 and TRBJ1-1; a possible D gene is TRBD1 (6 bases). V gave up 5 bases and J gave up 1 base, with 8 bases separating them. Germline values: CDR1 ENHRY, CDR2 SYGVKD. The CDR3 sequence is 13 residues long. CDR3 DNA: TGTGCCATCAGTAAGACAGGGAACACTGAAGCTTTCTTT. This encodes CAISKTGNTEAFF.

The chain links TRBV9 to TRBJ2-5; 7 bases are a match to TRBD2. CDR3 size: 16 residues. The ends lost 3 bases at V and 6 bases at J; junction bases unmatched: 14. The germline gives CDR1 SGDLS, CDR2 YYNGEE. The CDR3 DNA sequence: TGTGCCAGCAGCGCATGGGGGGGGGTTGGTAAAAAGACCCAGTACTTC. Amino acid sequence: CASSAWGGVGKKTQYF.

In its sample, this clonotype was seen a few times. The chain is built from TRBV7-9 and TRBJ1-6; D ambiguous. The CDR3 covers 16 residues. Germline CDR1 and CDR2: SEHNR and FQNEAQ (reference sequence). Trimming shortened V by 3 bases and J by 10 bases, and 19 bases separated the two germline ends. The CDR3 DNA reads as TGTGCCAGCAGCTTCGCGACCAAGGGCGTTTTCTCACCCCTCCACTTT. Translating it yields CASSFATKGVFSPLHF.

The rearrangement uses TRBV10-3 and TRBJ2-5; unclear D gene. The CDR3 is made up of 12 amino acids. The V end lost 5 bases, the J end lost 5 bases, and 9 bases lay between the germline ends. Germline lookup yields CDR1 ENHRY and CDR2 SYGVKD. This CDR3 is CAISYRGETQYF. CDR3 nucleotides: TGTGCCATCAGTTACAGAGGCGAGACCCAGTACTTC.

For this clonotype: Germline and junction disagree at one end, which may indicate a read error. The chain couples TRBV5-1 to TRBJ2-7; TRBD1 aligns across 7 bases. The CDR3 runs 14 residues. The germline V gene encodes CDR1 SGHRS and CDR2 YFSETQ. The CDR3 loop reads CASSLGQISYEQYF. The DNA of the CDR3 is TGTGCCAGCAGCTTGGGACAGATCTCCTACGAGCAGTACTTC.

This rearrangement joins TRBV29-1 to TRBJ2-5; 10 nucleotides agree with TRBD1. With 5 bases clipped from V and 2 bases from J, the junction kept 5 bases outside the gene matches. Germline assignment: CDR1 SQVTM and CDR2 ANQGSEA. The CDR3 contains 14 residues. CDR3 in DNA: TGCAGCGTTAGGTCGGACAGGGGGCAAGAGACCCAGTACTTC. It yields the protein CSVRSDRGQETQYF.

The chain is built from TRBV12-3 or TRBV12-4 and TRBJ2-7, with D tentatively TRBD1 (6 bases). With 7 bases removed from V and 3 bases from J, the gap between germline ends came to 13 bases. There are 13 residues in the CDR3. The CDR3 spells CASMGAENYEQYF. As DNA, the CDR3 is TGTGCCAGCATGGGGGCAGAAAACTACGAGCAGTACTTC.

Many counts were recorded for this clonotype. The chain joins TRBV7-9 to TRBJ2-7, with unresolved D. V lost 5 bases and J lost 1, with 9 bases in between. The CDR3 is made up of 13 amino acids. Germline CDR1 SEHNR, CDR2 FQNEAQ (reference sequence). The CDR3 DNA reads TGTGCCAGCAGCCAGTCCCATTCCTACGAGCAGTACTTC. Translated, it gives CASSQSHSYEQYF.

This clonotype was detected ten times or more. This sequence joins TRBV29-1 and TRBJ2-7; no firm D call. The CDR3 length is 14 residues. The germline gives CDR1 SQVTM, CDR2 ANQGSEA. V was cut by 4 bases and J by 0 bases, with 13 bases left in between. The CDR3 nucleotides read TGCAGCGTTGTTGCACCGTGGAGCTCCTACGAGCAGTACTTC. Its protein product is CSVVAPWSSYEQYF.

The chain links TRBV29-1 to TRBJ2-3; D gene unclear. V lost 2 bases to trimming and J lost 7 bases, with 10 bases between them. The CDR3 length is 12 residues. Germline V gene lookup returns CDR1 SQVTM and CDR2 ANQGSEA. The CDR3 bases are TGCAGCGTTGAATCCAGGTACCATACGCAGTATTTT. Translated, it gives CSVESRYHTQYF.

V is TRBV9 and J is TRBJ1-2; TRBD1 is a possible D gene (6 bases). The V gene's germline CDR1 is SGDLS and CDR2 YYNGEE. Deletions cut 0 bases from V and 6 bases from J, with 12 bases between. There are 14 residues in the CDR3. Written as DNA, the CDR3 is TGTGCCAGCAGCGTAGCTCTGGGGGCGGATGGCTACACCTTC. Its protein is CASSVALGADGYTF.